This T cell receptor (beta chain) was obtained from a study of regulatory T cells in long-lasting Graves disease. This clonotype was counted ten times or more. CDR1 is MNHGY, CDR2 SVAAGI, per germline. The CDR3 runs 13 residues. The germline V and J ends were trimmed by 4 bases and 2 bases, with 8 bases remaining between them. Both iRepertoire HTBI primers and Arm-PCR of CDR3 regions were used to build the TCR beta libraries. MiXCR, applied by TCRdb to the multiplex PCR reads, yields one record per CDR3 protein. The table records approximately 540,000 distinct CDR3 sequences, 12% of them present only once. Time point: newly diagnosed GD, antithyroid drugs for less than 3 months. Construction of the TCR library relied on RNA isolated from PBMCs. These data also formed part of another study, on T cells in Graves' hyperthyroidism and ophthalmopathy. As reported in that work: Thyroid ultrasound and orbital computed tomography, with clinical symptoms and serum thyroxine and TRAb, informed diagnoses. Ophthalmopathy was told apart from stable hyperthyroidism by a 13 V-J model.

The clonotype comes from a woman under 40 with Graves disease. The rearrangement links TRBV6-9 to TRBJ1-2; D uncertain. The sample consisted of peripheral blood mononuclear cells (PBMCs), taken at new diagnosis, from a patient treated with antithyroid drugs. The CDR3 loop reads CASSSPGNYGYTF. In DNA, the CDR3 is TGTGCCAGCAGTTCCCCTGGAAACTATGGCTACACCTTC.